This entry lists 27 T cell receptor beta chains sequenced from one sample in a study of CD8+ T cells in alopecia areata. Extracted RNA was reverse transcribed into cDNA, the sequencing template. Sequencing was performed with immunoSEQ multiplex PCR; in TCRdb, only in-frame clones are kept and a portion is missing. Here the sample spans 200,000 or so clones, approximately 61% being singletons. Sequencing was performed on CD4+ T cells sorted from blood, taken at week 0. Source of these receptors: a human donor with alopecia areata.

This clone was detected only once. The genes are TRBV5-1 and TRBJ2-5, with 7 bases aligning to TRBD1. Unmatched junction bases numbered 4, after V lost 4 bases and J lost 1 base. The CDR3 runs to 14 residues. The V gene's germline CDR1 is SGHRS and CDR2 YFSETQ. The CDR3 DNA is TGCGCCAGCAGCCAGGGGACAGCCCAAGAGACCCAGTACTTC. Translation gives CASSQGTAQETQYF. Combining the CDR3 with reference TRBV5-1 and TRBJ2-5 gives the whole variable domain KAGVTQTPRYLIKTRGQQVTLSCSPISGHRSVSWYQQTPGQGLQFLFEYFSETQRNKGNFPGRFSGRQFSNSRSEMNVSTLELGDSALYLCASSQGTAQETQYFGPGTRLLVL.

This clone turned up a few times. This CDR3 is also generated by other DNA sequences in the sample. The chain recombines TRBV14 with TRBJ2-3; a possible D gene is TRBD2 (6 bases). The germline CDR1 and CDR2 sequences are SGHDN and FVKESK. The CDR3 is 14 amino acids. The ends were cut back, 1 base at V and 4 bases at J, with 9 bases in the middle. The CDR3 DNA reads TGTGCCAGCAGCCAAGGCGGCGGGGCAGATACGCAGTATTTT. Its protein product is CASSQGGGADTQYF.

The J gene is TRBJ2-1, the V gene TRBV18; 9 nucleotides align to TRBD1. CDR1 is KGHSH and CDR2 is LQKENI in the germline V gene. J was trimmed by 7 bases and V by 0 bases; bases with no gene match: 7. This CDR3 is built from 16 residues. The CDR3 region has the DNA TGTGCCAGCTCACCACCGACAGGGGGTAAAGGTAATGAGCAGTTCTTC. Translating gives CASSPPTGGKGNEQFF. Complete variable domain (other parts from reference TRBV18 and TRBJ2-1): NAGVMQNPRHLVRRRGQEARLRCSPMKGHSHVYWYRQLPEEGLKFMVYLQKENIIDESGMPKERFSAEFPKEGPSILRIQQVVRGDSAAYFCASSPPTGGKGNEQFFGPGTRLTVL.

CDR3 region: CASRNLGDSPLHF. Written as DNA, the CDR3 is TGTGCCAGCAGGAACCTCGGGGATTCACCCCTCCACTTT. The rearrangement joins TRBV6-1 to TRBJ1-6, with D uncertain. V was clipped by 6 bases and J by 8 bases, with 11 bases between them. The CDR3 consists of 13 residues. Germline values: CDR1 MNHNS, CDR2 SASEGT.

This sequence joins TRBV7-6 and TRBJ2-7; 10 nucleotides line up with TRBD2. The CDR3 loop spans 14 amino acids. Germline CDR1 is SGHVS and CDR2 is FNYEAQ. After removal of 4 bases from V and 3 bases from J, the junction contained 3 bases not matched to a gene. CDR3 residues: CASSSPSGSYEQYF. The CDR3 DNA reads as TGTGCCAGCAGCTCACCTAGCGGGAGCTACGAGCAGTACTTC.

The gene calls are TRBV13 and TRBJ2-1, with no clear D. Germline CDR1 PRHDT, CDR2 FYEKMQ (reference sequence). This CDR3 is built from 15 residues. The V end lost 4 bases, the J end lost 5 bases, and 15 bases lay between the germline ends. CDR3 residues: CASSSLPGANNEQFF. CDR3 nucleotide sequence: TGTGCCAGCAGCTCCCTGCCGGGTGCGAACAATGAGCAGTTCTTC.

The J gene is TRBJ2-7, the V gene TRBV7-2, with D perhaps TRBD1 or TRBD2 (6 bases each). The CDR3 spans 14 residues. Germline V gene sequence: CDR1 SGHTA, CDR2 FQGNSA. Trimming removed 0 bases from V and 4 bases from J, with 10 bases in between. The CDR3 DNA is TGTGCCAGCAGCTTAGCGGGGGGCAGGTACGAGCAGTACTTC. Translating it yields CASSLAGGRYEQYF.

The rearrangement links TRBV30 to TRBJ1-6; 8 bases fit TRBD1. J was trimmed by 7 bases and V by 4 bases; bases with no gene match: 6. This CDR3 is 14 amino acids long. Germline assignment: CDR1 GTSNPN and CDR2 SVGIG (reference sequence). CDR3 coding DNA: TGTGCCTGGACCAGACAGGGGAACAATTCACCCCTCCACTTT. This encodes CAWTRQGNNSPLHF.

This chain connects TRBV29-1 to TRBJ2-3; the D is unclear. The V gene's germline CDR1 is SQVTM and CDR2 ANQGSEA. The ends were cut back, 3 bases at V and 7 bases at J, with 11 bases in the middle. The CDR3 contains 12 residues. The CDR3: CSVDAWENTQYF. The CDR3 DNA reads as TGCAGCGTTGACGCGTGGGAAAATACGCAGTATTTT.

The chain couples TRBV5-1 to TRBJ2-3, with a weak D call TRBD2 (5 bases). Germline loops: CDR1 SGHRS, CDR2 YFSETQ. V lost 2 bases and J lost 0, with 7 bases in between. The CDR3 is 14 amino acids. This CDR3 reads CASSFEGSTDTQYF. CDR3 DNA sequence: TGCGCCAGCAGCTTCGAGGGAAGCACAGATACGCAGTATTTT.

As regards this clone: Germline is not matched at one junction end, which may reflect a read error. The chain carries TRBV27 and TRBJ2-2, with 7 positions matching TRBD2. CDR1 is MNHEY, CDR2 SMNVEV, per germline (reference sequence). This CDR3 has 15 residues. CDR3 in DNA: TGTGCCAGCAGGGCCATCCCTACCTTAAGCGGGGAGTTGTTTTTT. Translated: CASRAIPTLSGELFF.

The chain is built from TRBV2 and TRBJ1-2, with D perhaps TRBD1 (5 bases). V gave up 3 bases and J gave up 2 bases, with 7 bases separating them. Germline loops: CDR1 SNHLY, CDR2 FYNNEI. The CDR3 spans 13 residues. The CDR3 reads CASSEEGNYGYTF. In nucleotides, the CDR3 is TGTGCCAGCAGTGAGGAGGGGAACTATGGCTACACCTTC.

The V call is TRBV25-1, the J call TRBJ2-2; D possibly corresponds to TRBD2 (6 bases). The CDR3 totals 16 residues. Germline lookup yields CDR1 MGHDK and CDR2 SYGVNS. The V and J ends lost 1 base and 0 bases respectively, with 9 bases between them. CDR3 residues: CASSEFASANTGELFF. CDR3 bases: TGTGCCAGCAGTGAATTTGCTAGCGCGAACACCGGGGAGCTGTTTTTT.

This sequence joins TRBV7-2 and TRBJ1-5; 7 bases align to TRBD1. J lost 0 bases, V lost 1 base, and 6 bases had no gene match. The CDR3 is 17 residues long. Germline-derived CDR1 and CDR2 are SGHTA and FQGNSA. The DNA for the CDR3 is TGTGCCAGCAGCTTAGGAGGGGGCTTAGGTAGCAATCAGCCCCAGCATTTT. This gives the protein CASSLGGGLGSNQPQHF.

This chain joins TRBV29-1 and TRBJ2-7; TRBD2 agrees at 8 bases. In germline, CDR1 is SQVTM, CDR2 ANQGSEA. The CDR3 contains 13 residues. Trimming took 6 bases from V and 3 from J; bases not matched to a gene: 7. The CDR3 here is CSVGRGDGYEQYF. The CDR3, as DNA: TGCAGCGTGGGGCGGGGGGACGGCTACGAGCAGTACTTC.

This sequence joins TRBV5-1 and TRBJ2-3; 10 positions agree with TRBD2. The CDR3 length is 18 residues. CDR1 and CDR2 (germline): SGHRS, YFSETQ. J gave up 0 bases and V 2 bases, and 9 bases lay outside the gene matches. CDR3 sequence: CASSLKPTSGTSTDTQYF. DNA of the CDR3: TGCGCCAGCAGCTTAAAACCCACTAGCGGGACTAGCACAGATACGCAGTATTTT. The full variable domain, with the rest looked up from reference TRBV5-1 and TRBJ2-3, is KAGVTQTPRYLIKTRGQQVTLSCSPISGHRSVSWYQQTPGQGLQFLFEYFSETQRNKGNFPGRFSGRQFSNSRSEMNVSTLELGDSALYLCASSLKPTSGTSTDTQYFGPGTRLTVL.

This clone appeared a few times. The genes are TRBV19 and TRBJ2-7; TRBD2 might be the D (5 bases). V was clipped by 5 bases and J by 0 bases, with 14 bases between them. The CDR3 is 15 amino acids. Germline-derived CDR1 and CDR2 are LNHDA and SQIVND (reference sequence). The CDR3 protein is CASSLYSASSYEQYF. The CDR3 bases are TGTGCCAGTAGTCTATATAGCGCCAGCTCCTACGAGCAGTACTTC.

The chain joins TRBV7-9 to TRBJ1-1; D is unresolved. The CDR3 has 12 residues. The V gene's germline CDR1 is SEHNR and CDR2 FQNEAQ (reference sequence). The germline V and J ends were trimmed by 4 bases and 0 bases, with 3 bases remaining between them. The CDR3 nucleotides are TGTGCCAGCAGCTATATGAACACTGAAGCTTTCTTT. Amino acids: CASSYMNTEAFF.

This clone was seen only a few times. The chain employs TRBV2 and TRBJ2-5, with D perhaps being TRBD1 or TRBD2 (5 bases each). Trimming cost V 5 bases and J 10 bases, with 17 bases left between them. Per the germline V gene, CDR1 is SNHLY and CDR2 is FYNNEI. The CDR3 sequence is 13 residues long. The CDR3 DNA is TGTGCCAGCAGTAGACAGACTCTGGGGGTCCAGTACTTC. Its protein product is CASSRQTLGVQYF.

This clone occurred a few times. Here the CDR3 DNA reads TGTGCCAGTAGGGACAATAACTATGGCTACACCTTC. Its translation is CASRDNNYGYTF. The chain combines TRBV6-1 with TRBJ1-2; tentatively, D is TRBD1 (6 bases). Germline lookup yields CDR1 MNHNS and CDR2 SASEGT. The CDR3 has 12 residues. V was clipped by 9 bases and J by 1 base, with 9 bases between them.

The genes are TRBV7-8 and TRBJ1-2; D not resolved. Trimming took 3 bases from V and 8 from J, leaving 16 bases between them. From germline, CDR1 is SGHVS and CDR2 FQNEAQ. The CDR3 runs 14 residues. CDR3 nucleotide sequence: TGTGCCAGCAGCTTGTTTCGTTCCGCCCCGGGCTACACCTTC. Amino acid sequence: CASSLFRSAPGYTF.

This clone was seen a handful of times. The rearrangement joins TRBV18 to TRBJ2-5, with 9 bases aligning to TRBD1. The germline gives CDR1 KGHSH, CDR2 LQKENI. The CDR3 covers 13 residues. Trimming cost V 6 bases and J 4 bases; bases outside gene matches: 3. In DNA, the CDR3 is TGTGCCAGCTCGCGACAGGGGGGAGAGACCCAGTACTTC. It yields the protein CASSRQGGETQYF.

The chain combines TRBV30 with TRBJ2-7; 8 nucleotides line up with TRBD2. The germline V gene has CDR1 GTSNPN and CDR2 SVGIG (reference sequence). The junction had 3 bases not matched to a gene; V was cut back by 3 bases and J by 2 bases. This CDR3 region has 13 residues. The CDR3 DNA sequence: TGTGCCTGGAGATTGACTAGCGCCTACGAGCAGTACTTC. It translates to CAWRLTSAYEQYF. Together with reference TRBV30 and TRBJ2-7, the CDR3 gives the full variable domain: SQTIHQWPATLVQPVGSPLSLECTVEGTSNPNLYWYRQAAGRGLQLLFYSVGIGQISSEVPQNLSASRPQDRQFILSSKKLLLSDSGFYLCAWRLTSAYEQYFGPGTRLTVT.

The chain links TRBV6-5 to TRBJ1-2, with D perhaps matching TRBD1 (6 bases). Trimming stripped 6 bases from V and 4 bases from J, with 12 bases between. Germline CDR1 MNHEY, CDR2 SVGAGI. CDR3 size: 13 residues. The CDR3 is CASSYRDLYGYTF. The DNA for the CDR3 is TGTGCCAGCAGCTACAGGGACCTCTATGGCTACACCTTC.

This clone has just a few counts. The rearrangement links TRBV5-6 to TRBJ2-2; 7 nucleotides line up with TRBD2. The CDR3 contains 16 residues. The junction had 7 bases not matched to a gene; V was cut back by 2 bases and J by 3 bases. Germline assignment: CDR1 SGHDT and CDR2 YYEEEE. This CDR3 is CASSFSTSWYTGELFF. The CDR3 DNA follows: TGTGCCAGCAGCTTTTCGACTAGCTGGTACACCGGGGAGCTGTTTTTT.

The CDR3 bases are TGTGCTAGTGGCCCTGGATTGAGTATTGGGGACGAGCAGTACTTC. Translating gives CASGPGLSIGDEQYF. The chain joins TRBV12-5 to TRBJ2-7; no firm D call. CDR3 length equals 15 residues. Trimming cost V 6 bases and J 5 bases, with 20 bases left between them. Germline values: CDR1 LGHNT, CDR2 FRNRAP. Using reference TRBV12-5 and TRBJ2-7 for the parts outside the CDR3, the full variable domain is DARVTQTPRHKVTEMGQEVTMRCQPILGHNTVFWYRQTMMQGLELLAYFRNRAPLDDSGMPKDRFSAEMPDATLATLKIQPSEPRDSAVYFCASGPGLSIGDEQYFGPGTRLTVT.

The chain links TRBV6-6 to TRBJ1-5; the D gene is possibly TRBD1 (5 bases). The CDR3 sequence is 13 residues long. V dropped 6 bases and J dropped 1 base, with 7 bases sitting between them. Germline V gene sequence: CDR1 MNHNY, CDR2 SVGAGI (reference sequence). CDR3 amino acids: CASSRQSNQPQHF. The CDR3 nucleotides read TGTGCCAGCAGCCGACAGAGCAATCAGCCCCAGCATTTT.